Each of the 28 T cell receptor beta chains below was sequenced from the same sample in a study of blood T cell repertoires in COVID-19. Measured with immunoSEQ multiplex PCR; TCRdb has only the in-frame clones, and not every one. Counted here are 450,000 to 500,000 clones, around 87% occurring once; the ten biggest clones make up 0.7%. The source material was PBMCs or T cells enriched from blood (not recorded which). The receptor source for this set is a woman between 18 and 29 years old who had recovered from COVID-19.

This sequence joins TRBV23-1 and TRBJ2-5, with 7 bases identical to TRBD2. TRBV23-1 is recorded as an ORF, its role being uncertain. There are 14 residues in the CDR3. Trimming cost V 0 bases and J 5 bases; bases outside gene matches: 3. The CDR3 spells CASSQSFGGETQYF. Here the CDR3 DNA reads TGCGCCAGCAGTCAATCGTTCGGGGGGGAGACCCAGTACTTC.

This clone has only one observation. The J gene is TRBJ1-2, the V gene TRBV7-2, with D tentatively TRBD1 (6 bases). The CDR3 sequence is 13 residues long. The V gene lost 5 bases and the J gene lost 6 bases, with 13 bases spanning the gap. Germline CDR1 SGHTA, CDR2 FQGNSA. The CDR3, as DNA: TGTGCCAGCAGCGAAGGAGGGGGGGATGGCTACACCTTC. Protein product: CASSEGGGDGYTF.

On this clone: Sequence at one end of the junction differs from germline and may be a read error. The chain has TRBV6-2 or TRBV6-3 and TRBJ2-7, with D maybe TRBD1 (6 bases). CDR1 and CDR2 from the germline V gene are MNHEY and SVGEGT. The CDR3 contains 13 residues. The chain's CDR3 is CASSYGSRLQGIF. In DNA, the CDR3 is TGTGCCAGCAGTTATGGTTCGAGGTTGCAGGGGATCTTC.

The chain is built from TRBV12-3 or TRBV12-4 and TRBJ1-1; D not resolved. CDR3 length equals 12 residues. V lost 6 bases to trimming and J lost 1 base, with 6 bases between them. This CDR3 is CASRNSNTEAFF. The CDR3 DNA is TGTGCCAGCAGAAACTCGAACACTGAAGCTTTCTTT.

CDR3 nucleotides: TGTGCCAGCAGCTTGGTTTCCACCGGAGGGGAGCAGTTCTTC. Its protein product is CASSLVSTGGEQFF. The chain carries TRBV5-4 and TRBJ2-1; D is perhaps TRBD2 (6 bases). The CDR3 consists of 14 residues. Germline V gives CDR1 SGHNT, CDR2 YYREEE (reference sequence). Between the trimmed V and J ends, which lost 0 bases and 10 bases, there was a span of 14 bases.

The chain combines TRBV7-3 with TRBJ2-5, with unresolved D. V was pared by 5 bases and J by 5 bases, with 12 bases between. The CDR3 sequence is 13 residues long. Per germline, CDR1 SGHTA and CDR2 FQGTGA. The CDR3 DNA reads TGTGCCAGCAGCCCAGGTGGCTCGGAGACCCAGTACTTC. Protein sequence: CASSPGGSETQYF.

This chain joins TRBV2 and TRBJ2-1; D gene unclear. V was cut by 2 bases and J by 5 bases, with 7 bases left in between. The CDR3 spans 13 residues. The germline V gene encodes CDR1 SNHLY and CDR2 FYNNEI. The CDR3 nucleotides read TGTGCCAGCAGTGAATGGGCCGACAATGAGCAGTTCTTC. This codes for CASSEWADNEQFF.

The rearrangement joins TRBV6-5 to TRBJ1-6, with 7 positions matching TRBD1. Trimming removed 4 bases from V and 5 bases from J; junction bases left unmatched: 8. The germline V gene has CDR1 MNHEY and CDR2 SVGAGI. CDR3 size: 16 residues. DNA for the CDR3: TGTGCCAGCAGTTCCTGGAGGGGGCAGAATAATTCACCCCTCCACTTT. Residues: CASSSWRGQNNSPLHF.

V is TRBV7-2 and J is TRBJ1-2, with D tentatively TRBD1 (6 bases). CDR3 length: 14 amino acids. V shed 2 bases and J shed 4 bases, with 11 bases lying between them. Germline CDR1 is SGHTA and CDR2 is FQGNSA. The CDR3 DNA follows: TGTGCCAGCAGCTTATGGGACAACCGCTATGGCTACACCTTC. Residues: CASSLWDNRYGYTF.

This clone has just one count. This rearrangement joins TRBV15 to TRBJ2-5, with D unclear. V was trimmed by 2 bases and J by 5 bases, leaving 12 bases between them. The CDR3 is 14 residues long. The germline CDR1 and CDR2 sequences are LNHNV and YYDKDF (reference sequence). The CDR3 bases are TGTGCCACCAGCAGATCTTCGTACATGGAGACCCAGTACTTC. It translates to CATSRSSYMETQYF.

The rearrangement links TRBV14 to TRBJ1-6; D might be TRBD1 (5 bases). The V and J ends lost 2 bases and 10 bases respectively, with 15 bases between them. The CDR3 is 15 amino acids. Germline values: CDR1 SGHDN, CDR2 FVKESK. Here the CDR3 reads CASSQLGQGKSPLHF. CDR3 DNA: TGTGCCAGCAGCCAACTTGGACAAGGGAAATCACCCCTCCACTTT.

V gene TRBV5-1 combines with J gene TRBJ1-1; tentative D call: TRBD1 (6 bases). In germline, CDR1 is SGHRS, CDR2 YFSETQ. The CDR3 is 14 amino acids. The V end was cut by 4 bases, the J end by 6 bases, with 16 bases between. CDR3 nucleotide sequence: TGCGCCAGCAGCGCCTATACGACAGGTTCTGAAGCTTTCTTT. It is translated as CASSAYTTGSEAFF.

CDR3 sequence (DNA): TGTGCCAGCAGTTTTATGCGGGGGCCTGCCTACGAGCAGTACTTC. Residues: CASSFMRGPAYEQYF. The V gene is TRBV27, the J gene TRBJ2-7; the D gene is possibly TRBD2 (7 bases). The CDR3 is made up of 15 amino acids. V dropped 3 bases and J dropped 2 bases, with 14 bases sitting between them. Germline V gives CDR1 MNHEY, CDR2 SMNVEV (reference sequence).

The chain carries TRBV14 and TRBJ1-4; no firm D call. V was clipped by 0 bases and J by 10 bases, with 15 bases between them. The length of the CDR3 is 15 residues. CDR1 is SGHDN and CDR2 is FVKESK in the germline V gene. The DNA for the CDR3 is TGTGCCAGCAGCCAAGATTCCGGGGAGGGTGTAAAACTGTTTTTT. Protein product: CASSQDSGEGVKLFF.

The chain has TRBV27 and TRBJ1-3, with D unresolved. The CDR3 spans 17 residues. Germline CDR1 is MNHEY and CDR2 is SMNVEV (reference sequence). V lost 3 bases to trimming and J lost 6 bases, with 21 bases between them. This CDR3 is CASSFNYSPALVNTIYF. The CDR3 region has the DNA TGTGCCAGCAGTTTCAACTATAGTCCGGCTCTGGTAAACACCATATATTTT.

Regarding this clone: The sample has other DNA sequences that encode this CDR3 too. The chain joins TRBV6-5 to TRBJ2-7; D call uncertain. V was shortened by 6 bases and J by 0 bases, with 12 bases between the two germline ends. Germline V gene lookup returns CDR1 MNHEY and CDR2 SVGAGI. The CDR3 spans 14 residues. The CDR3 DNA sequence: TGTGCCAGCAGCCCAGATTGGTCCTCCTACGAGCAGTACTTC. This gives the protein CASSPDWSSYEQYF.

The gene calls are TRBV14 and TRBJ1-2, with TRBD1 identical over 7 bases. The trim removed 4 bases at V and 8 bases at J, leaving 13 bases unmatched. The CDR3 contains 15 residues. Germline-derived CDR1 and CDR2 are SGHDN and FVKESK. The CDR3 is CASSPSPRGLRGYTF. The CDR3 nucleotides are TGTGCCAGCAGCCCCTCCCCGAGGGGGCTCAGGGGCTACACCTTC.

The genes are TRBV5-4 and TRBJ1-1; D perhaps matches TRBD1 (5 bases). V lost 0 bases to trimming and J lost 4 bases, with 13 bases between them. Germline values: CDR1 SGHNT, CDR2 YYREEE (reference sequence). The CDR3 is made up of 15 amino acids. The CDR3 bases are TGTGCCAGCAGCTTGGATACGGGGGGACGCACTGAAGCTTTCTTT. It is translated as CASSLDTGGRTEAFF. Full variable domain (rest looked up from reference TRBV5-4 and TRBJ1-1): ETGVTQSPTHLIKTRGQQVTLRCSSQSGHNTVSWYQQALGQGPQFIFQYYREEENGRGNFPPRFSGLQFPNYSSELNVNALELDDSALYLCASSLDTGGRTEAFFGQGTRLTVV.

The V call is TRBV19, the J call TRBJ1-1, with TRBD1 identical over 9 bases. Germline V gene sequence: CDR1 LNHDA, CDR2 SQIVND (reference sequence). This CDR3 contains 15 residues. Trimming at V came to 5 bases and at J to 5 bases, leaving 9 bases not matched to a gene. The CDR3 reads CASSPLPGQGTEAFF. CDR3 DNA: TGTGCCAGTAGTCCTTTGCCGGGACAGGGAACTGAAGCTTTCTTT.

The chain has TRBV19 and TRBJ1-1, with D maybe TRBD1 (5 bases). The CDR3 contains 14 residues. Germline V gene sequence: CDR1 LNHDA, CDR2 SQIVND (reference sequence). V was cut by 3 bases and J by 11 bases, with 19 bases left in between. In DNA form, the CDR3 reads TGTGCCAGTAGTATCGTCGCAGACAGTTCCGTGGCTTTCTTT. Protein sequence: CASSIVADSSVAFF.

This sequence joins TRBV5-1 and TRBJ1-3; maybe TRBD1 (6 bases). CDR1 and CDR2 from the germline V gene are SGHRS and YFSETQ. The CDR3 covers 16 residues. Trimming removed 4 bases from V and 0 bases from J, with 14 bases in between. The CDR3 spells CASSQDSVTSGNTIYF. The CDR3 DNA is TGCGCCAGCAGCCAGGACAGCGTCACCTCTGGAAACACCATATATTTT.

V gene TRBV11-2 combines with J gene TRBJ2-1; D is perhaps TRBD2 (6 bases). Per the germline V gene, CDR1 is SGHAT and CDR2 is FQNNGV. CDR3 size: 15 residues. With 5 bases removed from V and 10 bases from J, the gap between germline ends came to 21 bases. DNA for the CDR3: TGTGCCAGCAGCCCAAGGGTCACGAGGGAGGCCGAGCAGTTCTTC. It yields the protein CASSPRVTREAEQFF.

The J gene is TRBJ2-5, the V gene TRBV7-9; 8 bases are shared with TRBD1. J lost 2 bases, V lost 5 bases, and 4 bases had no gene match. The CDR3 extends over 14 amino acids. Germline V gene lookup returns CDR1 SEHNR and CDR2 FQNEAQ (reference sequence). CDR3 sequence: CASSTDREQETQYF. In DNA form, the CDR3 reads TGTGCCAGCAGCACGGACAGGGAGCAAGAGACCCAGTACTTC.

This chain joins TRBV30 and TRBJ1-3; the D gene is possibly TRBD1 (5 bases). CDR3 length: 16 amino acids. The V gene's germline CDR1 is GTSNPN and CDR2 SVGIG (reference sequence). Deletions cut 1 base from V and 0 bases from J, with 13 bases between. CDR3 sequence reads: CAWSAGTGGSGNTIYF. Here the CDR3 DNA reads TGTGCCTGGAGTGCCGGGACGGGAGGCTCTGGAAACACCATATATTTT.

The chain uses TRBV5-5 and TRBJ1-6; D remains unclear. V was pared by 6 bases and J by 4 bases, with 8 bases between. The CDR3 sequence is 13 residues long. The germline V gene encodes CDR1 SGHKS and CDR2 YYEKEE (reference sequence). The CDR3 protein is CASMKQYNSPLHF. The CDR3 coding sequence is TGTGCCAGCATGAAACAGTATAATTCACCCCTCCACTTT.

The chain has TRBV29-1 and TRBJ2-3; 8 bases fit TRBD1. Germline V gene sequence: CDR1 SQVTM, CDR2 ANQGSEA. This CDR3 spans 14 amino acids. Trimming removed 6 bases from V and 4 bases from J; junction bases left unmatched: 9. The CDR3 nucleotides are TGCAGCGTCTCCCATGGACAGGGCGCAGATACGCAGTATTTT. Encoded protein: CSVSHGQGADTQYF.

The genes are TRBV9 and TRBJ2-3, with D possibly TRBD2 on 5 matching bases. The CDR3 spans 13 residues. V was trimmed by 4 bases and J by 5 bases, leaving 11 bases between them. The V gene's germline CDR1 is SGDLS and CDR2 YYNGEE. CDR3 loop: CASSSSLGDTQYF. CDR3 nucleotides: TGTGCCAGCAGCTCCTCACTAGGAGATACGCAGTATTTT.

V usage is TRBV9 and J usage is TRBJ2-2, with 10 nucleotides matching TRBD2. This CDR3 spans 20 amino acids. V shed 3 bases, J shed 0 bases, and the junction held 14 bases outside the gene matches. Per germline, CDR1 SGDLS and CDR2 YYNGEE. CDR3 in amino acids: CASSARGASGGDANTGELFF. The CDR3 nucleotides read TGTGCCAGCAGCGCCAGGGGGGCTAGCGGGGGCGACGCGAACACCGGGGAGCTGTTTTTT.